The 21 T cell receptor beta chains below come from one sample, sequenced in a study of blood T cell repertoires in COVID-19. The assay was immunoSEQ multiplex PCR, and TCRdb's table has in-frame clones only and misses some. The profile shows about 110,000 clones, 75% to 85% of them singletons. Sequencing input: peripheral blood. These receptors all come from a man aged 80 or over with COVID-19, enrolled during active disease.

J is TRBJ1-2 and V is TRBV4-2, with 8 bases lining up with TRBD1. The J segment lost 6 bases and the V segment lost 6 bases, leaving 9 bases of the junction unmatched. Looked up from germline, CDR1 is LGHNA and CDR2 is YNFKEQ. The length of the CDR3 is 14 residues. CDR3 nucleotide sequence: TGTGCCAGCAGGGCAGGGGGCGACGACGATGGCTACACCTTC. Amino acids: CASRAGGDDDGYTF.

Comment on this clone: This CDR3 is also generated by other DNA sequences in the sample. V usage is TRBV6-5 and J usage is TRBJ1-5, with D uncertain. CDR1 and CDR2 (germline): MNHEY, SVGAGI. The length of the CDR3 is 13 residues. Trimming stripped 2 bases from V and 4 bases from J, with 6 bases between. CDR3 sequence reads: CASSYEQNQPQHF. In DNA form, the CDR3 reads TGTGCCAGCAGTTACGAACAAAATCAGCCCCAGCATTTT.

This clone was recorded many times. The chain combines TRBV5-1 with TRBJ2-1; TRBD2 matches 10 bases. This CDR3 has 15 amino acids. The germline CDR1 and CDR2 sequences are SGHRS and YFSETQ. The V gene end was trimmed by 1 base and the J gene end by 6 bases; junction bases not matched to a gene: 4. In DNA, the CDR3 is TGCGCCAGCAGCTTGTTACTAGCGGGAAGCAATGAGCAGTTCTTC. Its translation: CASSLLLAGSNEQFF.

The chain couples TRBV2 to TRBJ1-3; D uncertain. CDR1 and CDR2 from the germline V gene are SNHLY and FYNNEI. V was trimmed by 5 bases and J by 0 bases, leaving 17 bases between them. The CDR3 spans 17 residues. The CDR3 DNA reads as TGTGCCAGCAGTAAAGGTGCAGGACTCTTCTCTGGAAACACCATATATTTT. This codes for CASSKGAGLFSGNTIYF.

V and J are TRBV9 and TRBJ2-3, with TRBD2 matching over 9 bases. CDR1 and CDR2 (germline): SGDLS, YYNGEE. The length of the CDR3 is 14 residues. V shed 3 bases, J shed 4 bases, and the junction held 3 bases outside the gene matches. The CDR3: CASSGRTSADTQYF. For the CDR3, the DNA is TGTGCCAGCAGCGGACGGACTAGCGCAGATACGCAGTATTTT.

This clone was seen a few times. V is TRBV18 and J is TRBJ1-2, with D uncertain. CDR1 and CDR2 from the germline V gene are KGHSH and LQKENI. The V end was cut by 2 bases, the J end by 4 bases, with 8 bases between. The CDR3 covers 13 residues. This CDR3 is CASSPTDLYGYTF. The CDR3 DNA reads as TGTGCCAGCTCACCAACAGATCTCTATGGCTACACCTTC.

This chain connects TRBV2 to TRBJ2-7; TRBD1 agrees at 9 bases. CDR3 length: 14 amino acids. The V gene's germline CDR1 is SNHLY and CDR2 FYNNEI. V lost 4 bases to trimming and J lost 3 bases; unmatched junction nucleotides: 4. Here the CDR3 reads CASSVDRGFYEQYF. The CDR3 bases are TGTGCCAGCAGTGTGGACAGGGGCTTCTACGAGCAGTACTTC.

The V call is TRBV10-3, the J call TRBJ1-4; 11 positions match TRBD1. The CDR3 is made up of 18 amino acids. Germline V gene lookup returns CDR1 ENHRY and CDR2 SYGVKD. V was pared by 4 bases and J by 7 bases, with 14 bases of the junction left unmatched. The CDR3 reads CAISGGRTGGFRGEKLFF. CDR3 nucleotides: TGTGCCATCAGTGGGGGTAGGACAGGGGGCTTCCGTGGTGAAAAACTGTTTTTT.

The V call is TRBV24-1, the J call TRBJ2-7; D is perhaps TRBD2 (5 bases). The V end was cut by 7 bases, the J end by 3 bases, with 15 bases between. The CDR3 contains 14 residues. Looked up from germline, CDR1 is KGHDR and CDR2 is SFDVKD. CDR3 DNA: TGTGCCACCAGCCAACGAGACGGACTCTACGAGCAGTACTTC. Translated: CATSQRDGLYEQYF.

This clone was detected once. The CDR3 sequence is CASSPWSSYEQYF. The DNA for the CDR3 is TGTGCCAGCAGCCCTTGGAGTTCCTACGAGCAGTACTTC. This rearrangement joins TRBV12-1 to TRBJ2-7; the table's D call, TRBD2, has no DNA check behind it. TRBV12-1 is a pseudogene segment. There are 13 residues in the CDR3.

V is TRBV6-2 or TRBV6-3 and J is TRBJ2-7; tentative D call: TRBD2 (5 bases). The CDR3 is 16 amino acids. Trimming took off 2 bases at V and 0 bases at J, with 14 bases between the two ends. The V gene's germline CDR1 is MNHEY and CDR2 SVGEGT. The CDR3 here is CASSYPPSSGSYEQYF. CDR3 nucleotide sequence: TGTGCCAGCAGTTACCCCCCCTCCAGCGGCTCCTACGAGCAGTACTTC.

In regard to this clone: Additional DNA sequences in this sample encode the identical CDR3. The chain links TRBV4-3 to TRBJ2-5; 11 bases line up with TRBD2. The CDR3 runs 17 residues. Germline V gene sequence: CDR1 LGHNA, CDR2 YSLEER. After removal of 0 bases from V and 5 bases from J, the junction contained 8 bases not matched to a gene. CDR3 region: CASSQDPPSGRWETQYF. The CDR3 nucleotides read TGCGCCAGCAGCCAAGATCCCCCTAGCGGGAGGTGGGAGACCCAGTACTTC.

The rearrangement uses TRBV7-6 and TRBJ2-5; 11 bases are shared with TRBD1. Germline V gives CDR1 SGHVS, CDR2 FNYEAQ. The CDR3 is 18 residues long. J lost 6 bases, V lost 2 bases, and 14 bases had no gene match. CDR3 nucleotide sequence: TGTGCCAGCAGCTTAACCGGGACAGGGGGAACGCCCGGCCAGACCCAGTACTTC. Translating it yields CASSLTGTGGTPGQTQYF.

The chain recombines TRBV4-1 with TRBJ1-4; 7 bases fit TRBD1. With 4 bases clipped from V and 0 bases from J, the junction kept 11 bases outside the gene matches. The CDR3 is made up of 18 amino acids. Germline values: CDR1 MGHRA, CDR2 YSYEKL. The CDR3 DNA follows: TGCGCCAGCAGCCCGGAGGGGGCGGGTCGAGCAACTAATGAAAAACTGTTTTTT. Translating gives CASSPEGAGRATNEKLFF.

V and J are TRBV5-4 and TRBJ2-5; 12 nucleotides agree with TRBD2. The germline CDR1 and CDR2 sequences are SGHNT and YYREEE (reference sequence). The CDR3 has 17 residues. Trimming at V came to 5 bases and at J to 2 bases, leaving 10 bases not matched to a gene. The CDR3 bases are TGTGCCAGCAGTTCCGGACTAGCGGGGACCAGTCAAGAGACCCAGTACTTC. This translates into CASSSGLAGTSQETQYF.

The V gene is TRBV6-5, the J gene TRBJ1-3, with D possibly TRBD1 on 5 matching bases. The CDR3 consists of 15 residues. The germline V gene has CDR1 MNHEY and CDR2 SVGAGI. V lost 5 bases, J lost 1 base, and 12 bases lay in between. The CDR3 nucleotides are TGTGCCAGCAGTCCTGCAGGGAATTCTGGAAACACCATATATTTT. Its protein is CASSPAGNSGNTIYF.

The rearrangement uses TRBV13 and TRBJ2-1; 9 bases fit TRBD1. This CDR3 has 12 residues. V gave up 3 bases and J gave up 11 bases; unmatched junction bases: 2. Germline loops: CDR1 PRHDT, CDR2 FYEKMQ (reference sequence). The CDR3 region is CASSLGQGKQFF. CDR3 DNA sequence: TGTGCCAGCAGCTTGGGACAGGGAAAGCAGTTCTTC.

This rearrangement joins TRBV29-1 to TRBJ2-1, with D tentatively TRBD2 (5 bases). Between the trimmed V and J ends, which lost 3 bases and 9 bases, there was a span of 9 bases. Germline lookup yields CDR1 SQVTM and CDR2 ANQGSEA. The CDR3 spans 11 residues. CDR3 amino acids: CSVDLRVEQFF. CDR3 nucleotides: TGCAGCGTTGATTTGCGGGTTGAGCAGTTCTTC.

V and J are TRBV29-1 and TRBJ2-7, with 7 bases fitting TRBD1. The CDR3 has 15 amino acids. Germline CDR1 is SQVTM and CDR2 is ANQGSEA. The ends lost 6 bases at V and 5 bases at J; junction bases unmatched: 16. CDR3 loop: CSVLGQEPRWNEQYF. For the CDR3, the DNA is TGCAGCGTGCTCGGACAGGAACCCCGCTGGAACGAGCAGTACTTC.

This chain links TRBV19 with TRBJ1-5; 7 bases map to TRBD1. V was clipped by 5 bases and J by 7 bases; unmatched bases: 8. This CDR3 contains 14 residues. Germline V gene sequence: CDR1 LNHDA, CDR2 SQIVND (reference sequence). CDR3: CASSRAQGGQPQHF. The CDR3 DNA is TGTGCCAGTAGTCGGGCCCAGGGGGGACAGCCCCAGCATTTT.

This clone has ten or more counts. The rearrangement links TRBV5-6 to TRBJ1-6; no reliable D call. Trimming shortened V by 0 bases and J by 0 bases, and 13 bases separated the two germline ends. The CDR3 contains 18 residues. CDR1 SGHDT and CDR2 YYEEEE come from the germline V gene. The CDR3 nucleotides read TGTGCCAGCAGCTTGGAATTTTCCTCTAGCTCCTATAATTCACCCCTCCACTTT. It is translated as CASSLEFSSSSYNSPLHF.